A single sample is the source of the 24 T cell receptor beta chains below, sequenced in a study of blood T cells in healthy people across ages (dated by TCRdb to between 2014 and 2017). Library preparation employed 5' RACE. The listed sequencing device is Illumina HiSeq 2500. A second PCR of about 6 to 12 cycles was run with a J-beta primer mix and a sample-barcoded 5' primer. The public reads were quality trimmed at Q25 with fastp and then assembled into clones with MiXCR by TCRdb, keeping productive beta chains. Entries that share a CDR3 protein sequence are merged under the most common genes and DNA. This sample is represented by about 780,000 distinct CDR3 sequences; about half of them were singletons. Jointly, the top ten make up roughly 18% of the sample. The sample comprised blood. These receptors all come from a man at least 80 years old in good health.

The chain combines TRBV7-2 with TRBJ2-7; 7 nucleotides align to TRBD2. The V gene's germline CDR1 is SGHTA and CDR2 FQGNSA. V was pared by 2 bases and J by 3 bases, with 7 bases of the junction left unmatched. The CDR3 consists of 15 residues. The CDR3 protein is CASSLLPAGRYEQYF. As DNA, the CDR3 is TGTGCCAGCAGCTTACTGCCAGCGGGACGCTACGAGCAGTACTTC.

This clonotype was observed a handful of times. This sequence joins TRBV5-1 and TRBJ2-1; 7 bases match TRBD2. The CDR3 consists of 13 residues. V lost 7 bases to trimming and J lost 6 bases; unmatched junction nucleotides: 7. The V gene's germline CDR1 is SGHRS and CDR2 YFSETQ. The CDR3 DNA sequence: TGCGCCAGCGGGGCGGGAGCTCTCAATGAGCAGTTCTTC. Translation gives CASGAGALNEQFF.

V is TRBV7-6 and J is TRBJ2-1; either TRBD1 or TRBD2 may supply D (5 bases each). The CDR3 has 16 residues. V gave up 0 bases and J gave up 7 bases, with 16 bases separating them. Germline V gene data show CDR1 as SGHVS and CDR2 as FNYEAQ. CDR3 in amino acids: CASSLASGTLGNEQFF. Here the CDR3 DNA reads TGTGCCAGCAGCTTAGCGTCAGGGACCCTCGGGAATGAGCAGTTCTTC.

This clonotype came up a few times. In DNA form, the CDR3 reads TGCGCCAGCAGCCAACGCATGAGCTCCTACGAGCAGTACTTC. Encoded protein: CASSQRMSSYEQYF. V usage is TRBV4-3 and J usage is TRBJ2-7; D is ambiguous. The CDR3 is 14 residues long. Trimming stripped 2 bases from V and 0 bases from J, with 8 bases between. Germline V gene sequence: CDR1 LGHNA, CDR2 YSLEER.

V and J are TRBV20-1 and TRBJ2-3; the match to TRBD2 covers 7 bases. The CDR3 is 14 residues long. V lost 3 bases, J lost 4 bases, and 7 bases stayed unmatched. CDR1 DFQATT and CDR2 SNEGSKA come from the germline V gene (reference sequence). CDR3 nucleotides: TGCAGTGCTAGCCTTAGCGGGCCTGCAGATACGCAGTATTTT. Translated: CSASLSGPADTQYF.

This clonotype appeared a few times. The chain couples TRBV7-2 to TRBJ2-1; D may be TRBD2 (6 bases). The CDR3 contains 14 residues. Germline values: CDR1 SGHTA, CDR2 FQGNSA. V was trimmed by 5 bases and J by 6 bases, leaving 14 bases between them. DNA of the CDR3: TGTGCCAGCAGCGCCTCCGGGACTCCCAATGAGCAGTTCTTC. It codes for CASSASGTPNEQFF.

The chain links TRBV4-1 to TRBJ2-7; 14 positions match TRBD2. CDR1 MGHRA and CDR2 YSYEKL come from the germline V gene. The CDR3 totals 15 residues. V shed 4 bases and J 7 bases; nucleotides not matched to a gene: 6. The CDR3 coding sequence is TGCGCCAGCAGCCGACTAGCGGGGGGGACGGATGAGCAGTACTTC. It translates to CASSRLAGGTDEQYF.

The chain links TRBV20-1 to TRBJ2-7, with D perhaps TRBD1 (6 bases). The germline gives CDR1 DFQATT, CDR2 SNEGSKA (reference sequence). Trimming stripped 1 base from V and 7 bases from J, with 14 bases between. The CDR3 length is 13 residues. The CDR3 is CSARVTGLGEQYF. Written as DNA, the CDR3 is TGCAGTGCTAGAGTTACAGGGTTGGGGGAGCAGTACTTC.

In this sample, this clonotype turned up a few times. The chain joins TRBV7-3 to TRBJ2-1; 12 bases line up with TRBD2. After removal of 1 base from V and 9 bases from J, the junction contained 7 bases not matched to a gene. Germline V CDR1 and CDR2: SGHTA, FQGTGA. The CDR3 length is 16 residues. This chain's CDR3 is CASSLNGLAGLSEQFF. CDR3 sequence (DNA): TGTGCCAGCAGCTTAAACGGACTAGCGGGACTTAGTGAGCAGTTCTTC.

The genes are TRBV29-1 and TRBJ2-5; no clear D gene. V was shortened by 7 bases and J by 1 base, with 10 bases between the two germline ends. This CDR3 has 12 residues. Germline lookup yields CDR1 SQVTM and CDR2 ANQGSEA. The CDR3 DNA reads TGCAGCGGCAAACGGTCCCAAGAGACCCAGTACTTC. Encoded protein: CSGKRSQETQYF.

This clonotype was detected only a few times. The genes are TRBV14 and TRBJ2-4, with D possibly being TRBD1 (5 bases). V dropped 0 bases and J dropped 12 bases, with 18 bases sitting between them. The CDR3 loop spans 15 amino acids. Germline V gene sequence: CDR1 SGHDN, CDR2 FVKESK. The CDR3 DNA reads TGTGCCAGCAGCCAAGATATGTCTGCGGTAGGGGCTCAGTACTTC. Translating gives CASSQDMSAVGAQYF.

The CDR3 bases are TGTGCCAGCAGGTTTACTAGCGGAAGCACAGATACGCAGTATTTT. Translating it yields CASRFTSGSTDTQYF. The V gene is TRBV5-6, the J gene TRBJ2-3; the match to TRBD2 covers 8 bases. CDR3 length equals 15 residues. V dropped 5 bases and J dropped 0; count of bases not matched to a gene: 5. Looked up from germline, CDR1 is SGHDT and CDR2 is YYEEEE.

This clonotype appeared a single time. A single base separates this from a much larger clone, so it may be a read error. The rearrangement links TRBV5-1 to TRBJ2-3; 9 nucleotides align to TRBD1. The CDR3 is made up of 17 amino acids. The V gene's germline CDR1 is SGHRS and CDR2 YFSETQ. CDR3 protein: CASRAAGTGIRTDAQYF. In nucleotides, the CDR3 is TGCGCCAGCAGAGCAGCCGGGACAGGGATCCGCACAGATGCGCAGTATTTT.

This CDR3 reads CASTWDRLDQPQHF. The CDR3 bases are TGTGCCAGCACTTGGGACCGCTTGGACCAGCCCCAGCATTTT. V is TRBV6-1 and J is TRBJ1-5; maybe TRBD1 (5 bases). The CDR3 is 14 residues long. V gave up 7 bases and J gave up 7 bases, with 17 bases separating them. Per the germline V gene, CDR1 is MNHNS and CDR2 is SASEGT.

The CDR3, as DNA: TGTGCCACACGGCAGGGGGAAATCATGAACACTGAAGCTTTCTTT. Translation gives CATRQGEIMNTEAFF. The chain links TRBV10-3 to TRBJ1-1; 7 bases agree with TRBD1. Germline V gene sequence: CDR1 ENHRY, CDR2 SYGVKD. There are 15 residues in the CDR3. J lost 0 bases, V lost 10 bases, and 11 bases had no gene match.

This chain joins TRBV7-8 and TRBJ2-1, with 12 bases fitting TRBD1. CDR3 length equals 15 residues. In germline, CDR1 is SGHVS, CDR2 FQNEAQ. J gave up 10 bases and V 6 bases, and 10 bases lay outside the gene matches. In DNA, the CDR3 is TGTGCCAGCAGTCCACCGGGACAGGGGGCATGCGAGCAGTTCTTC. Translation gives CASSPPGQGACEQFF.

The J gene is TRBJ2-7, the V gene TRBV9; D possibly matches TRBD1 or TRBD2 (5 bases each). Trimming took off 0 bases at V and 7 bases at J, with 14 bases between the two ends. The CDR3 spans 14 residues. Germline CDR1 and CDR2: SGDLS and YYNGEE. The CDR3 is CASSVGGLVGEQYF. For the CDR3, the DNA is TGTGCCAGCAGCGTAGGGGGGTTAGTAGGAGAGCAGTACTTC. Drawing the rest from reference TRBV9 and TRBJ2-7, the complete variable domain is DSGVTQTPKHLITATGQRVTLRCSPRSGDLSVYWYQQSLDQGLQFLIQYYNGEERAKGNILERFSAQQFPDLHSELNLSSLELGDSALYFCASSVGGLVGEQYFGPGTRLTVT.

The J gene is TRBJ1-5, the V gene TRBV12-3 or TRBV12-4, with D possibly being TRBD1 (6 bases). This CDR3 contains 13 residues. V gave up 8 bases and J gave up 5 bases, with 13 bases separating them. The CDR3 loop reads CASVKGGDQPQHF. The CDR3 region has the DNA TGTGCCAGCGTTAAGGGGGGGGATCAGCCCCAGCATTTT.

This clonotype was observed a handful of times. The rearrangement uses TRBV20-1 and TRBJ2-4; a possible D gene is TRBD2 (6 bases). V lost 5 bases and J 0 bases, leaving 14 bases between the germline ends. Germline V gene sequence: CDR1 DFQATT, CDR2 SNEGSKA (reference sequence). CDR3 size: 15 residues. CDR3 bases: TGCAGTGCTGTGGCGGGAACGCTAGCCAAAAACATTCAGTACTTC. It codes for CSAVAGTLAKNIQYF.

This clonotype was counted only a few times. The genes are TRBV7-2 and TRBJ2-1; TRBD1 might be the D (6 bases). Germline V lookup: CDR1 SGHTA, CDR2 FQGNSA. The CDR3 contains 14 residues. Trimming took 2 bases from V and 6 from J, leaving 11 bases between them. The CDR3 spells CASSLLTGFNEQFF. The CDR3 bases are TGTGCCAGCAGCTTACTAACAGGGTTCAATGAGCAGTTCTTC.

This clonotype appeared many times. The chain links TRBV7-9 to TRBJ2-7, with 13 bases identical to TRBD2. V lost 5 bases, J lost 7 bases, and 8 bases stayed unmatched. CDR1 is SEHNR, CDR2 FQNEAQ, per germline (reference sequence). The length of the CDR3 is 15 residues. CDR3 coding DNA: TGTGCCAGCAGCCCAGGACTAGCGGGAGTGGATGAGCAGTACTTC. Amino acid sequence: CASSPGLAGVDEQYF.

About this clonotype itself: At one boundary the junction diverges from the germline segment, which might be a read error. The rearrangement links TRBV4-3 to TRBJ2-7; D is uncertain. The J call is doubtful: the DNA matches TRBJ2-4 better. Germline-derived CDR1 and CDR2 are LGHNA and YSLEER. The CDR3 totals 16 residues. This chain's CDR3 is CASSQDLLLAKNIQYF. As DNA, the CDR3 is TGCGCCAGCAGCCAAGATCTCCTACTGGCCAAGAACATTCAGTACTTC.

V and J are TRBV7-3 and TRBJ1-1; 7 nucleotides agree with TRBD1. The CDR3 runs 14 residues. The germline V gene has CDR1 SGHTA and CDR2 FQGTGA. Germline trimming cut 4 bases from V and 1 base from J; bases unmatched to any gene: 3. The CDR3 here is CASSSGQWNTEAFF. The CDR3 nucleotides are TGTGCCAGCAGCTCGGGACAGTGGAACACTGAAGCTTTCTTT.

The chain recombines TRBV10-3 with TRBJ2-7; TRBD2 matches at 12 bases. CDR3 length: 12 residues. Germline CDR1 and CDR2: ENHRY and SYGVKD. V gave up 10 bases and J gave up 2 bases; unmatched junction bases: 0. The CDR3 spells CATSGGAYEQYF. CDR3 DNA sequence: TGTGCCACTAGCGGGGGGGCCTACGAGCAGTACTTC.